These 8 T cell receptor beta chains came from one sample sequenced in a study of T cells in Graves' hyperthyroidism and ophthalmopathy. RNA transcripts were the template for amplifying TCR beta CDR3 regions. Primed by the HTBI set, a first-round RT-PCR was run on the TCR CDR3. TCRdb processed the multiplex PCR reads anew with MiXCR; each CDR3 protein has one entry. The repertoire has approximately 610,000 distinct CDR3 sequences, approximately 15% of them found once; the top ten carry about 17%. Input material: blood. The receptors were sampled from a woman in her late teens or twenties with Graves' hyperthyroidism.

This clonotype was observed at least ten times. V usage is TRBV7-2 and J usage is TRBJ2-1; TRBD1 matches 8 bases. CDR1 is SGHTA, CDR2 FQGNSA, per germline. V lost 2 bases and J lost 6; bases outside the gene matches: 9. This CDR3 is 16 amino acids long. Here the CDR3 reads CASSLKSGQGFNEQFF. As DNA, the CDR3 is TGTGCCAGCAGCTTAAAGTCAGGACAGGGTTTCAATGAGCAGTTCTTC.

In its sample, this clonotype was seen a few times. The DNA of the CDR3 is TGTGCCAGCAGTTCGTTAAGCGGGGGCAAAAACATTCAGTACTTC. It specifies CASSSLSGGKNIQYF. The chain recombines TRBV6-5 with TRBJ2-4; 8 bases agree with TRBD2. The CDR3 is 15 residues long. Germline V gene data show CDR1 as MNHEY and CDR2 as SVGAGI. The V gene end was trimmed by 4 bases and the J gene end by 3 bases; junction bases not matched to a gene: 5.

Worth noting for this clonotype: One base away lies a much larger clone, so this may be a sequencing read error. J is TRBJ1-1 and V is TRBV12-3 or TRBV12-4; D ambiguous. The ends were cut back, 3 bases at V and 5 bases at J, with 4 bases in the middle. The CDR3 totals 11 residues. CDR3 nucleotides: TGTGCCAGCAGTTTCAAGACTGAAGCTTTCTTT. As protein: CASSFKTEAFF.

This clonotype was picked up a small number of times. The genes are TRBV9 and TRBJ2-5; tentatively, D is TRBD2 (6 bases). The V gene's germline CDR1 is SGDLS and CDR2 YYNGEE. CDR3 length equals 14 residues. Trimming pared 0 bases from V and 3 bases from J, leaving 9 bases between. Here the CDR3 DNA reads TGTGCCAGCAGCGTAGCGGGGGTTAAAGAGACCCAGTACTTC. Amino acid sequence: CASSVAGVKETQYF.

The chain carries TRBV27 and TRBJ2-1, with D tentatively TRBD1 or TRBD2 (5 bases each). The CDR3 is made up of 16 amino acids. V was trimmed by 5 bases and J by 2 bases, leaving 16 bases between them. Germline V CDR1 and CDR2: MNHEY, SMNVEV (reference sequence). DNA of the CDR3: TGTGCCAGCAGTGGCCCCCGGGACGGGGCCTACAATGAGCAGTTCTTC. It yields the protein CASSGPRDGAYNEQFF.

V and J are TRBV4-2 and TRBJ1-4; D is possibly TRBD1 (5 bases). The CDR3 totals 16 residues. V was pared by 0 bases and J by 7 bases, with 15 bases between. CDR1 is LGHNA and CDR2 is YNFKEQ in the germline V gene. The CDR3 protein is CASSQDRGGSGEKLFF. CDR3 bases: TGTGCCAGCAGCCAAGATCGTGGGGGGTCCGGTGAAAAACTGTTTTTT.

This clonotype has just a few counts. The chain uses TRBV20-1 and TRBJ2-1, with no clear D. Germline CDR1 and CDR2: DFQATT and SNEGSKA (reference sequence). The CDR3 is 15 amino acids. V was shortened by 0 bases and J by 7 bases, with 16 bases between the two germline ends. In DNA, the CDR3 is TGCAGTGCTAGAGATGGAACCTACCCGGTTAATGAGCAGTTCTTC. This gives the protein CSARDGTYPVNEQFF.

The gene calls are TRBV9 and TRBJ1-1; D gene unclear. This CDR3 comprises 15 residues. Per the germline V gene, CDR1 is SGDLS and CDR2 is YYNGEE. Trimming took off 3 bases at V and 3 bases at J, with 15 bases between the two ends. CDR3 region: CASSGVREPHTEAFF. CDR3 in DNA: TGTGCCAGCAGCGGGGTTAGGGAACCTCACACTGAAGCTTTCTTT. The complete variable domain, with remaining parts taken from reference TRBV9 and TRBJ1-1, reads DSGVTQTPKHLITATGQRVTLRCSPRSGDLSVYWYQQSLDQGLQFLIQYYNGEERAKGNILERFSAQQFPDLHSELNLSSLELGDSALYFCASSGVREPHTEAFFGQGTRLTVV.